This T cell receptor (beta chain) came from a study of human T cells and chemical hapten exposure. Study-level findings and limits: Following DPC sensitization, TCRs present above 1 in 1000 frequency showed no change.

Single cDNA molecules in the library carried unique molecular identifiers attached during preparation. TCRdb used MiXCR to reprocess the reads, holding one entry per CDR3 protein. The sample lists fewer than 5,500 distinct CDR3 sequences, around 48% seen once, with 3.5% in the top ten. Germline CDR1 LGHDT, CDR2 YNNKEL (reference sequence). The CDR3 totals 18 residues. The V and J ends lost 1 base and 0 bases respectively, with 16 bases between them. With respect to this clonotype: Its antigen is not identified.

The treatment here: therapeutic diphenylcyclopropenone sensitization with weekly scalp DPC. Those who donated were patients with alopecia, 18 to 70 years of age, and suitable for DPC. The sequencing used whole blood, collected before DPC sensitization or 2, 6, or about 24 weeks after (not recorded which). The sequence derives from an adult with alopecia areata. Some clones in this sample may be carry-over from other donors' samples. This table probably holds off-target reads from a library built for another chain. This chain joins TRBV3-1 and TRBJ2-1; no definite D call. The CDR3 reads CASSQGNLRQFSYNEQFF. In DNA form, the CDR3 reads TGTGCCAGCAGCCAAGGTAACCTTCGACAATTCTCCTACAATGAGCAGTTCTTC.